Each of the 23 T cell receptor beta chains below was sequenced from the same sample in a study of post-analysis software for immune sequencing data (dated by TCRdb to the mid-2010s). General findings and caveats noted by the study authors: Patients showed significantly higher frequencies than controls for a handful of TRBV segments, among them TRBV5-6, TRBV5-1 and TRBV20-1.

These TCRs' antigens remain unknown. Libraries were made using PCR. Sequencer: Illumina HiSeq 2500. Unique molecular identifiers were incorporated into TCR beta cDNA libraries to reduce PCR and sequencing biases. The public reads were reanalyzed by TCRdb: fastp trimming at Q25, MiXCR alignment, in-frame beta chains only. All rows with the same CDR3 protein become a single entry with the most common DNA and genes. Within this sample are hundreds of thousands of distinct CDR3 sequences, with approximately 33% of them counted one time only. Roughly 12% of the sample lies in the top ten. Sequenced material: blood. These receptor sequences come from a girl aged 5 to 17 with multiple sclerosis.

In this sample, this clonotype turned up a few times. The chain links TRBV15 to TRBJ1-3, with D uncertain. The CDR3 length is 15 residues. V was shortened by 0 bases and J by 2 bases, with 8 bases between the two germline ends. Germline V gene lookup returns CDR1 LNHNV and CDR2 YYDKDF (reference sequence). The CDR3 protein is CATSRDPGPGNTIYF. The CDR3 nucleotides are TGTGCCACCAGCAGAGATCCGGGCCCTGGAAACACCATATATTTT.

The CDR3 coding sequence is TGTGCCAGCAGCTTAGAGAAGCAGGGAGGAGGGGATACGCAGTATTTT. Its protein product is CASSLEKQGGGDTQYF. The rearrangement links TRBV7-8 to TRBJ2-3, with a possible D match to TRBD2 (6 bases). Germline V CDR1 and CDR2: SGHVS, FQNEAQ. This CDR3 region has 16 residues. V lost 1 base, J lost 6 bases, and 17 bases lay in between.

The chain joins TRBV5-1 to TRBJ2-1; D unresolved. CDR1 and CDR2 from the germline V gene are SGHRS and YFSETQ. The CDR3 spans 14 residues. Trimming took off 1 base at V and 3 bases at J, with 8 bases between the two ends. DNA of the CDR3: TGCGCCAGCAGCTTGAACAGCTTCTACAATGAGCAGTTCTTC. Its protein is CASSLNSFYNEQFF.

The chain recombines TRBV27 with TRBJ2-7, with 9 bases lining up with TRBD1. The CDR3 has 15 amino acids. Trimming took 6 bases from V and 6 from J; bases not matched to a gene: 12. Germline V gene lookup returns CDR1 MNHEY and CDR2 SMNVEV (reference sequence). CDR3 residues: CASRTGQGQVFEQYF. CDR3 in DNA: TGTGCCAGCAGGACGGGACAGGGACAGGTTTTCGAGCAGTACTTC.

Details on this clonotype: Germline is not matched at one junction end, which may reflect a read error. This chain connects TRBV5-1 to TRBJ1-2; 7 bases agree with TRBD1. The CDR3 sequence is 14 residues long. In germline, CDR1 is SGHRS, CDR2 YFSETQ. Here the CDR3 reads CASSLTGTAVGYTF. Written as DNA, the CDR3 is TGCGCCAGTAGCTTAACCGGGACAGCTGTTGGCTACACCTTC.

V usage is TRBV4-2 and J usage is TRBJ2-3; 7 bases line up with TRBD2. This CDR3 is built from 15 residues. Trimming removed 0 bases from V and 5 bases from J; junction bases left unmatched: 5. CDR1 is LGHNA, CDR2 YNFKEQ, per germline. Here the CDR3 reads CASSQDLAGGDTQYF. The CDR3 DNA reads as TGTGCCAGCAGCCAAGATTTAGCGGGTGGAGATACGCAGTATTTT.

This chain uses TRBV21-1 with TRBJ2-7. TRBV21-1 is a known pseudogene. CDR3 size: 13 residues. The CDR3 DNA is TGTGCCAGCAGCGAAGGGGGATCCTACGAGCAGTACTTC. Amino acids: CASSEGGSYEQYF.

This clonotype was picked up a small number of times. The CDR3 reads CASSLGSGILSYNEQFF. For the CDR3, the DNA is TGTGCCAGCAGCTTAGGTAGCGGGATCCTCTCCTACAATGAGCAGTTCTTC. The genes are TRBV7-2 and TRBJ2-1, with 8 bases aligning to TRBD2. This CDR3 comprises 17 residues. Germline loops: CDR1 SGHTA, CDR2 FQGNSA. Trimming at V came to 1 base and at J to 0 bases, leaving 5 bases not matched to a gene.

V gene TRBV7-9 combines with J gene TRBJ1-6; 9 bases align to TRBD1. The V segment lost 5 bases and the J segment 7 bases; nucleotides outside the gene matches: 6. Germline V gives CDR1 SEHNR, CDR2 FQNEAQ (reference sequence). The CDR3 spans 15 residues. CDR3 sequence (DNA): TGTGCCAGCAGCCCACAGGGGGCTGGCAATTCACCCCTCCACTTT. This translates into CASSPQGAGNSPLHF.

The chain recombines TRBV12-3 or TRBV12-4 with TRBJ2-7; D may be TRBD1 or TRBD2 (5 bases each). The J call may be faulty, since TRBJ2-5 better matches the DNA end. The CDR3 covers 13 residues. The CDR3 DNA is TGTGCCAGCAGTTTTCGGGGACCGGAGACCCAGTACTTC. Residues: CASSFRGPETQYF.

This clonotype came up a few times. This rearrangement joins TRBV6-5 to TRBJ1-2; D perhaps matches TRBD1 (5 bases). Germline CDR1 MNHEY, CDR2 SVGAGI. V dropped 4 bases and J dropped 8 bases, with 20 bases sitting between them. The CDR3 runs 15 residues. CDR3 coding DNA: TGTGCCAGCAGTTGGCGCCGGGACTACGCCTCGGGCTACACCTTC. This translates into CASSWRRDYASGYTF.

V usage is TRBV7-9 and J usage is TRBJ2-3; the D is unclear. CDR1 is SEHNR, CDR2 FQNEAQ, per germline (reference sequence). The CDR3 contains 14 residues. Trimming cost V 6 bases and J 0 bases, with 10 bases left between them. The CDR3 nucleotides are TGTGCCAGCAGTCTCCAGGAAAGCACAGATACGCAGTATTTT. Translating gives CASSLQESTDTQYF.

The chain is built from TRBV9 and TRBJ1-6; no reliable D call. The CDR3 sequence is 16 residues long. Germline V lookup: CDR1 SGDLS, CDR2 YYNGEE. V was shortened by 0 bases and J by 5 bases, with 12 bases between the two germline ends. In DNA form, the CDR3 reads TGTGCCAGCAGCGTAGGCTGGGGTGTCAATAATTCACCCCTCCACTTT. It encodes CASSVGWGVNNSPLHF. Full variable domain (remainder filled in from reference TRBV9 and TRBJ1-6): DSGVTQTPKHLITATGQRVTLRCSPRSGDLSVYWYQQSLDQGLQFLIQYYNGEERAKGNILERFSAQQFPDLHSELNLSSLELGDSALYFCASSVGWGVNNSPLHFGNGTRLTVT.

A word on this clonotype: Being one base from a much bigger clone, this may be a read error. The chain carries TRBV5-1 and TRBJ2-1; the match to TRBD1 covers 9 bases. CDR1 SGHRS and CDR2 YFSETQ come from the germline V gene. The CDR3 is 14 residues long. The junction had 5 bases not matched to a gene; V was cut back by 3 bases and J by 7 bases. As DNA, the CDR3 is TGCGCCAGCAGCTGGGGAGGACAGGGGAATGAGCAGTTCTTC. It yields the protein CASSWGGQGNEQFF. The variable domain in full, completed from reference TRBV5-1 and TRBJ2-1, reads KAGVTQTPRYLIKTRGQQVTLSCSPISGHRSVSWYQQTPGQGLQFLFEYFSETQRNKGNFPGRFSGRQFSNSRSEMNVSTLELGDSALYLCASSWGGQGNEQFFGPGTRLTVL.

This sequence joins TRBV7-2 and TRBJ1-5; D not certain. CDR1 SGHTA and CDR2 FQGNSA come from the germline V gene. V shed 1 base and J shed 0 bases, with 7 bases lying between them. The CDR3 is 15 amino acids. The CDR3 sequence: CASSLGPTSNQPQHF. The CDR3, as DNA: TGTGCCAGCAGCTTAGGACCGACTAGCAATCAGCCCCAGCATTTT.

The CDR3 region has the DNA TGTGCCAGCAGTTTAATCCTGGACAGGAACTCCTACGAGCAGTACTTC. It yields the protein CASSLILDRNSYEQYF. The genes are TRBV28 and TRBJ2-7; 7 bases agree with TRBD1. This CDR3 is 16 amino acids long. V dropped 2 bases and J dropped 0; count of bases not matched to a gene: 7. Germline V gene data show CDR1 as MDHEN and CDR2 as SYDVKM.

The chain recombines TRBV4-3 with TRBJ2-1; 8 nucleotides agree with TRBD2. The CDR3 consists of 16 residues. Germline V gene data show CDR1 as LGHNA and CDR2 as YSLEER. The ends lost 0 bases at V and 10 bases at J; junction bases unmatched: 11. In DNA, the CDR3 is TGCGCCAGCAGCCAAGATCTAGCGGGCGCCAAAAAGGAGCAGTTCTTC. It specifies CASSQDLAGAKKEQFF.

The chain has TRBV6-2 or TRBV6-3 and TRBJ2-1; D not certain. This CDR3 is 11 amino acids long. Trimming shortened V by 5 bases and J by 8 bases, and 7 bases separated the two germline ends. The germline V gene has CDR1 MNHEY and CDR2 SVGEGT. The CDR3: CASSGNYEQFF. CDR3 DNA: TGTGCCAGCAGTGGCAACTATGAGCAGTTCTTC.

This clonotype was seen more than once but under ten times. This chain joins TRBV5-4 and TRBJ1-2; D is perhaps TRBD1 (5 bases). This CDR3 region has 15 residues. Trimming left V 4 bases short and J 8 bases short, with 21 bases between. Per germline, CDR1 SGHNT and CDR2 YYREEE (reference sequence). CDR3 region: CASSPRTPDSGGYTF. CDR3 DNA sequence: TGTGCCAGCAGCCCCAGGACACCCGATTCGGGGGGCTACACCTTC.

This clonotype has only a few counts. The chain employs TRBV7-9 and TRBJ1-1; TRBD1 aligns across 7 bases. V shed 5 bases, J shed 1 base, and the junction held 1 base outside the gene matches. The CDR3 has 13 amino acids. Germline assignment: CDR1 SEHNR and CDR2 FQNEAQ (reference sequence). The CDR3 DNA reads as TGTGCCAGCAGCCGGACAGGGAACACTGAAGCTTTCTTT. This gives the protein CASSRTGNTEAFF.

This clonotype was seen a few times. J is TRBJ2-5 and V is TRBV12-3 or TRBV12-4; D remains unclear. Between the trimmed V and J ends, which lost 4 bases and 4 bases, there was a span of 10 bases. The CDR3 totals 13 residues. DNA of the CDR3: TGTGCCAGCAGTTGGGCAATGGGAGAGACCCAGTACTTC. This encodes CASSWAMGETQYF.

Ten or more counts support this clonotype. This rearrangement joins TRBV7-3 to TRBJ2-1; D might be TRBD1 (6 bases). The V gene's germline CDR1 is SGHTA and CDR2 FQGTGA. Trimming pared 1 base from V and 9 bases from J, leaving 13 bases between. The CDR3 runs to 14 residues. This CDR3 is CASSLNPSRGEQFF. In DNA, the CDR3 is TGTGCCAGCAGCTTAAATCCTAGCAGGGGTGAGCAGTTCTTC.

The chain carries TRBV6-5 and TRBJ2-1; 10 bases match TRBD1. The junction had 11 bases not matched to a gene; V was cut back by 0 bases and J by 6 bases. The CDR3 loop spans 18 amino acids. CDR1 and CDR2 (germline): MNHEY, SVGAGI. Here the CDR3 reads CASSYSGFRDRGVNEQFF. For the CDR3, the DNA is TGTGCCAGCAGTTACTCGGGTTTCCGGGACAGGGGTGTCAATGAGCAGTTCTTC.